Described below is a single T cell receptor beta chain sequence and its context. TCRdb reprocessed the 5' RACE reads via MiXCR and lists one record per CDR3 protein. The repertoire holds over 300,000 distinct CDR3 sequences, with about 6.9% as singletons. Trimming removed 0 bases from V and 2 bases from J, with 10 bases in between. This CDR3 region has 15 residues. Germline assignment: CDR1 KGHSH and CDR2 LQKENI. The data originate from a study of T cells after yellow fever vaccination. For the study at large: Low-cell-number fractions underwent preparation using SMART-Seq v4 Ultra Low Input.

V is TRBV18 and J is TRBJ1-1, with no clear D. The specimen comprised PBMCs, sampled about 49 days after the first yellow fever vaccination. This TCR derives from a man aged 18 to 35 who received the YFV17D yellow fever vaccine. For the CDR3, the DNA is TGTGCCAGCTCACCACCGGGAGACATAAACACTGAAGCTTTCTTT. It is translated as CASSPPGDINTEAFF.